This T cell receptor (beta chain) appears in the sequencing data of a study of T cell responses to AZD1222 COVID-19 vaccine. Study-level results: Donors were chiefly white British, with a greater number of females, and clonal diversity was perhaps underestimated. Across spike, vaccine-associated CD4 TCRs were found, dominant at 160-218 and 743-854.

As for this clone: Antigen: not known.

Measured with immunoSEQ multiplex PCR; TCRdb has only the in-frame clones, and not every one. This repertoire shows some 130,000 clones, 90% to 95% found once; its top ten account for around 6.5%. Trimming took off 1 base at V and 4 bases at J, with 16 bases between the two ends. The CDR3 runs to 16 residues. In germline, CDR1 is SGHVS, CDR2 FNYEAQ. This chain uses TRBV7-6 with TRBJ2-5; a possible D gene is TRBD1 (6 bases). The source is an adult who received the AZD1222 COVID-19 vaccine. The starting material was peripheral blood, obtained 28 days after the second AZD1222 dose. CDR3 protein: CASSLEAGVGAETQYF. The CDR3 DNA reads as TGTGCCAGCAGCTTAGAAGCAGGGGTTGGAGCAGAGACCCAGTACTTC.